This T cell receptor (beta chain) was recorded in a study of blood T cell repertoires in COVID-19. The data were produced by immunoSEQ multiplex PCR, yet TCRdb's version contains in-frame clones alone and is incomplete. The sample gives 350,000 to 450,000 clones, roughly nine tenths of which show up once; more than 0.95% is in the top ten. This CDR3 comprises 16 residues. Germline CDR1 SGHNT, CDR2 YYREEE (reference sequence). V was clipped by 2 bases and J by 1 base, with 15 bases between them. The V call is TRBV5-4, the J call TRBJ1-1, with no clear D. The origin of this receptor is a man aged 35 to 55 with acute or convalescent COVID-19. The sample consisted of peripheral blood. Here the CDR3 reads CASSFGPPGRNTEAFF. The CDR3 bases are TGTGCCAGCAGCTTTGGACCCCCGGGGAGGAACACTGAAGCTTTCTTT.